The 12 T cell receptor beta chains reported below all come from one sample, sequenced in a study of monozygotic twins with inflammatory bowel disease (dated 2019 in TCRdb). The library came from 5' RACE. The reads were generated on an Illumina HiSeq 2500. TCRdb reprocessed the reads, so every CDR3 protein sequence counts as one entry and DNA is not shown. For this sample, the table gives 210,000 or so distinct CDR3 sequences. Roughly 8% of the sample is in the top ten clones. Sequenced sample: blood. The receptors come from a human donor with ulcerative colitis or Crohn's disease, or a healthy co-twin of an affected twin (not recorded which).

This rearrangement joins TRBV6-1 to TRBJ1-5; absent DNA, TCRdb's TRBD1 call cannot be checked. The germline CDR1 and CDR2 sequences are MNHNS and SASEGT. This CDR3 comprises 15 residues. CDR3 sequence reads: CASSTIQGSGQPQHF.

V and J are TRBV6-5 and TRBJ2-1. The CDR3 spans 16 residues. CDR1 and CDR2 (germline): MNHEY, SVGAGI. CDR3 sequence: CASSYRWQGSYNEQFF.

The rearrangement uses TRBV6-1 and TRBJ2-1; the D call of TRBD1 rests on TCRdb alone, since no DNA is present to check it. The CDR3 has 14 residues. The germline V gene has CDR1 MNHNS and CDR2 SASEGT. The CDR3 sequence: CASRPWGGRNEQFF.

The chain links TRBV27 to TRBJ1-1; TCRdb outputs TRBD1, but without DNA this stays unchecked. CDR1 MNHEY and CDR2 SMNVEV come from the germline V gene (reference sequence). This CDR3 spans 18 amino acids. CDR3 in amino acids: CASSSRQGRKGMNTEAFF.

The V call is TRBV4-3, the J call TRBJ2-1; lacking DNA, the TRBD2 call made by TCRdb goes unchecked. CDR1 and CDR2 from the germline V gene are LGHNA and YSLEER. CDR3 length: 14 amino acids. CDR3 sequence: CASSQATSGDEQFF.

The chain joins TRBV12-5 to TRBJ2-1; TCRdb indicates TRBD2, and absent DNA this call remains unverified. Germline V lookup: CDR1 LGHNT, CDR2 FRNRAP. The CDR3 sequence is 19 residues long. CDR3 in amino acids: CASGLNWQGMTSVYNEQFF.

The genes are TRBV18 and TRBJ2-2. Germline CDR1 and CDR2: KGHSH and LQKENI. The CDR3 sequence is 15 residues long. CDR3: CASSPPRGNTGEVFF.

V and J are TRBV11-2 and TRBJ1-2; TCRdb indicates TRBD1, and absent DNA this call remains unverified. The CDR3 runs 15 residues. CDR1 is SGHAT, CDR2 FQNNGV, per germline. This CDR3 reads CASSAPRDANYGYTF.

The chain has TRBV5-5 and TRBJ2-1; the TCRdb call, TRBD1, lacks DNA for checking. The CDR3 contains 15 residues. Germline CDR1 SGHKS, CDR2 YYEKEE (reference sequence). The CDR3 here is CASSLVGQGAYEQFF.

The rearrangement links TRBV19 to TRBJ1-4. This CDR3 has 15 residues. In germline, CDR1 is LNHDA, CDR2 SQIVND (reference sequence). The CDR3 loop is CASSPVGVANEKLFF.

This chain uses TRBV7-2 with TRBJ2-3; the D call from TCRdb, TRBD2, cannot be confirmed without DNA. The CDR3 contains 16 residues. Germline CDR1 reads SGHTA; CDR2 reads FQGNSA. This chain's CDR3 is CASSSRASGSQDTQYF.

The chain carries TRBV20-1 and TRBJ1-2; absent DNA, TCRdb's TRBD1 call cannot be checked. Per germline, CDR1 DFQATT and CDR2 SNEGSKA (reference sequence). The CDR3 contains 12 residues. CDR3 in amino acids: CSASSGGDGYTF.